Listed here is a single TCR beta chain. In germline, CDR1 is MNHEY, CDR2 SVGAGI. V lost 5 bases and J lost 5, with 12 bases in between. This CDR3 is 13 amino acids long. Allocation to cohorts depended on clinical history reported by the participants. The sample comes from a study of blood T cell repertoires in COVID-19. The method was immunoSEQ multiplex PCR; TCRdb's version includes in-frame clones alone and lacks a portion of them. The profile shows under 200,000 clones, more than 75% of them singletons. The sequencing input was PBMCs or T cells enriched from blood (not recorded which). The TCR comes from a woman in her forties or fifties who had recovered from COVID-19. The chain joins TRBV6-5 to TRBJ1-1; tentative D call: TRBD1 (5 bases). The CDR3 reads CASSQGLVTEAFF. The DNA for the CDR3 is TGTGCCAGCAGTCAGGGACTTGTAACTGAAGCTTTCTTT.